Included here is one T cell receptor beta chain sequence, with context. Its antigen remains unknown. A junction boundary mismatches the germline segment, possibly from a read error. These data come from a study of T cells in Graves' hyperthyroidism and ophthalmopathy. The study's findings and limits: Ophthalmopathy was predicted by the model a median of approximately 6 months ahead of onset.

The diagnoses drew upon clinical symptoms, serum thyroxine and TRAb, thyroid ultrasound and orbital computed tomography. Regions amplified from RNA transcripts were the TCR beta CDR3 regions. First-round RT-PCR targeting the TCR CDR3 was performed with the HTBI primer set. One entry per CDR3 protein, called by TCRdb with MiXCR from the multiplex PCR reads. The sample includes 550,000 to 600,000 distinct CDR3 sequences, around 42% of them seen just once. Per germline, CDR1 MGHRA and CDR2 YSYEKL. The length of the CDR3 is 13 residues. This TCR derives from an adult woman with Graves' disease, either hyperthyroidism or ophthalmopathy (not recorded which). The sample taken for sequencing was peripheral blood or thyroid tissue (not recorded which). This chain connects TRBV4-1 to TRBJ1-2, with 7 nucleotides matching TRBD1. The CDR3 region has the DNA TGTGCCAGCAGCCAACACAGGGGAAATAGCTACACCTTC. Protein sequence: CASSQHRGNSYTF.